Below, one TCR beta chain is given with its context. The antigen remains undetermined. This table comes from immunoSEQ multiplex PCR, and its TCRdb copy is limited to in-frame clones, with some not included. The sample has some 75,000 clones, over 80% seen once. This specimen belongs to a study of radiation and T cells in renal cell carcinoma. Germline V lookup: CDR1 KGHSH, CDR2 LQKENI. V was clipped by 4 bases and J by 2 bases, with 8 bases between them. The CDR3 consists of 13 residues. Study results and limitations: From baseline, blood top tumor clonotypes peaked at 2 weeks post-radiation. Baseline intratumoral clonotype presence is unknown without pretreatment biopsies.

The time point denotes: blood 2 weeks post-SBRT. Regarding treatment: 15 Gy SBRT to primary tumor, nephrectomy 4 weeks later. Blood was sampled at baseline, 2 weeks and 4 weeks after SBRT. This renal cell carcinoma was of the clear cell type. This material consisted of blood, taken from a patient whose treatment included radiotherapy and nephrectomy. This sequence originates from a man in his sixties with renal cell carcinoma. J is TRBJ1-1 and V is TRBV18; D gene uncertain. The CDR3 reads CASSQTTNTEAFF. The CDR3 DNA sequence: TGTGCCAGCTCACAGACAACAAACACTGAAGCTTTCTTT.